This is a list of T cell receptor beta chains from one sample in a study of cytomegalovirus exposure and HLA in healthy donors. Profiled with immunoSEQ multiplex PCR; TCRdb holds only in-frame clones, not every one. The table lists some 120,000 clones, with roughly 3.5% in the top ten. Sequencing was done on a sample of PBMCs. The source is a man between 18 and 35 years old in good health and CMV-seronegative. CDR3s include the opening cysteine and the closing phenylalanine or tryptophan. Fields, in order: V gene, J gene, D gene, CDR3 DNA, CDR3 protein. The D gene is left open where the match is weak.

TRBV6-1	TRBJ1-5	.	TGTGCCAGCAGAGCGACAGGCTCTTATCAGCCCCAGCATTTT	CASRATGSYQPQHF
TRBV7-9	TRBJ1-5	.	TGTGCCAGCAGCTTAGACGGAGGGGGCAATCAGCCCCAGCATTTT	CASSLDGGGNQPQHF
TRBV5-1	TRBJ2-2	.	TGCGCCAGCAAGGAGGCGGCCACCGGGGAGCTGTTTTTT	CASKEAATGELFF
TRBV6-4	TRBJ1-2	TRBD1	TGTGCCAGCAGAGTAGCGGGACAGGGCCTTTATGGCTACACCTTC	CASRVAGQGLYGYTF
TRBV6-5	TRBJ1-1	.	TGTGCCAGCAGTGTCCAGGGTGCTGAAGCTTTCTTT	CASSVQGAEAFF
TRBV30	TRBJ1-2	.	TGTGCCTGGAGTCCCCTGGCGGGCAGGAGCTATGGCTACACCTTC	CAWSPLAGRSYGYTF
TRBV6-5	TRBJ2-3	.	TGTGCCAGCAGTTATTTTTCGGGAGTGGCAGATACGCAGTATTTT	CASSYFSGVADTQYF
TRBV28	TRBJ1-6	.	TGTGCCAGCAGTGGCGGGGGTAATTCACCCCTCCACTTT	CASSGGGNSPLHF
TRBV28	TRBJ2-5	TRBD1	TGTGCCACCTCGCTCCGACAGGGGAGTAGGGAGTTGGAGACCCAGTACTTC	CATSLRQGSRELETQYF
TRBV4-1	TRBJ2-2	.	TGCGCCAGCAGCCAAGATTCACTGGTCGCCGGGGAGCTGTTTTTT	CASSQDSLVAGELFF
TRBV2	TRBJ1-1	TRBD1	TGTGCCAGCAGCGGGACAGGGTGGAACAATGAAGCTTTCTTT	CASSGTGWNNEAFF
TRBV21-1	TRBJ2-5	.	TGTGCCACCCTCAACCCTCAAACTAGCGGGGGTTTGGTTAAGACCCAGTACTTC	CATLNPQTSGGLVKTQYF
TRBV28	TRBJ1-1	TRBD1	TGTGCCACAAGACAGGGAAACACTGAAGCTTTCTTT	CATRQGNTEAFF
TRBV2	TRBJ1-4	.	TGTGCCAGCATCCTACAGGCGTACGAGGATGAAAAACTGTTTTTT	CASILQAYEDEKLFF
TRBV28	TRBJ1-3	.	TGTGCCAGCAGTCCGACAGGTTCTGGAAACACCATATATTTT	CASSPTGSGNTIYF